This passage covers 3 T cell receptor beta chains from one sample sequenced in a study of blood T cells in healthy people across ages (dated by TCRdb to the mid-2010s). Libraries were constructed by 5' RACE. The listed sequencing device is Illumina HiSeq 2500. The second PCR ran for roughly 7 to 11 cycles and used a J-beta primer mix along with a sample-barcoded 5' primer. The raw public data were reprocessed by TCRdb itself: fastp quality trimming at Q25, MiXCR clonotype calling, in-frame beta chains only. Rows with a matching CDR3 protein are joined into one entry that keeps the most common DNA and genes. Counted in this sample were roughly 800,000 distinct CDR3 sequences; approximately 25% of them appeared once. More than 8% of the sample is taken by the ten largest. The same sample was also used in a study of T cells of mothers and their children.

The material sequenced was blood. These receptors were collected from a boy younger than 18 in good health.

CDR3 coding DNA: TGTGCCAGCAGCGCCTTAAGCTCTGGGGCCAACGTCCTGACTTTC. It yields the protein CASSALSSGANVLTF. The V call is TRBV7-2, the J call TRBJ2-6; D call uncertain. V dropped 5 bases and J dropped 0 bases, with 8 bases sitting between them. Germline V gene sequence: CDR1 SGHTA, CDR2 FQGNSA. The CDR3 has 15 amino acids.

The chain employs TRBV19 and TRBJ1-4; 9 positions agree with TRBD1. After removal of 5 bases from V and 8 bases from J, the junction contained 12 bases not matched to a gene. The V gene's germline CDR1 is LNHDA and CDR2 SQIVND (reference sequence). This CDR3 contains 16 residues. The CDR3 DNA reads TGTGCCAGTAGTCCCAACCAGGGGACAGGGCGAGAAAAACTGTTTTTT. It encodes CASSPNQGTGREKLFF.

This chain joins TRBV5-5 and TRBJ2-5; D gene ambiguous. The J call is doubtful: the DNA matches TRBJ2-7 better. Germline CDR1 SGHKS, CDR2 YYEKEE (reference sequence). CDR3 length: 13 residues. The CDR3 DNA follows: TGTGCCAGCAGCTTGGCCTGGGACTACGAGCAGTACTTC. It is translated as CASSLAWDYEQYF.